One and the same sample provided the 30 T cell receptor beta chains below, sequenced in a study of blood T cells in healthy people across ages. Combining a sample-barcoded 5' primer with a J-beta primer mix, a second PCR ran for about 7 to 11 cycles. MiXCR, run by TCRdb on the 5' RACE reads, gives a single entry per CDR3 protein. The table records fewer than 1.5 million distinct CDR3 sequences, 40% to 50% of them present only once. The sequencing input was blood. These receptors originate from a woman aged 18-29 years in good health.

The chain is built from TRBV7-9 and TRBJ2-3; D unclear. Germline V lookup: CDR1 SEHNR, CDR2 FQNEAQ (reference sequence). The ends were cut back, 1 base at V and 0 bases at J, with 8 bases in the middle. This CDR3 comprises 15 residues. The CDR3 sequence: CASSLDVVSTDTQYF. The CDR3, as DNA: TGTGCCAGCAGCTTAGATGTGGTTAGCACAGATACGCAGTATTTT.

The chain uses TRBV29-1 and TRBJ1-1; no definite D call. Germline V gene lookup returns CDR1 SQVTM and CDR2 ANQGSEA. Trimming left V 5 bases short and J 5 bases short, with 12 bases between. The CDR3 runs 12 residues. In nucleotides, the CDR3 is TGCAGCGTTCGATTGGTGAGGACTGAAGCTTTCTTT. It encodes CSVRLVRTEAFF.

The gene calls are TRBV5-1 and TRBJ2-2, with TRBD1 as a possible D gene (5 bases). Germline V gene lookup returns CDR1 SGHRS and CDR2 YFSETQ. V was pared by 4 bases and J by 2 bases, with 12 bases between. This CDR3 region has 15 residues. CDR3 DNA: TGCGCCAGCAGCCCCGACAGCCTCAACACCGGGGAGCTGTTTTTT. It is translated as CASSPDSLNTGELFF.

Here the CDR3 reads CASLPWSLAGGVGYNEQFF. The DNA for the CDR3 is TGCGCCAGCCTCCCATGGTCACTAGCGGGGGGCGTTGGATACAATGAGCAGTTCTTC. The V gene is TRBV10-2, the J gene TRBJ2-1, with 12 bases identical to TRBD2. J gave up 4 bases and V 8 bases, and 18 bases lay outside the gene matches. Germline assignment: CDR1 WSHSY and CDR2 SAAADI. The CDR3 sequence is 19 residues long.

CDR3 loop: CASSLVPSGNTIYF. The CDR3 bases are TGTGCCAGCAGCTTAGTTCCATCTGGAAACACCATATATTTT. This chain uses TRBV7-2 with TRBJ1-3; D is ambiguous. The CDR3 totals 14 residues. Between the trimmed V and J ends, which lost 1 base and 1 base, there was a span of 5 bases. Germline loops: CDR1 SGHTA, CDR2 FQGNSA.

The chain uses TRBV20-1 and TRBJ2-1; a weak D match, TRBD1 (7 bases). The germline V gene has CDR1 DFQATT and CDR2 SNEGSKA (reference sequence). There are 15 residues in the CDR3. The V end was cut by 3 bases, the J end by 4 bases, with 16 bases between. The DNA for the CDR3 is TGCAGTGCTAGCCTTACTAGCAGGGGGTACAATGAGCAGTTCTTC. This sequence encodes CSASLTSRGYNEQFF.

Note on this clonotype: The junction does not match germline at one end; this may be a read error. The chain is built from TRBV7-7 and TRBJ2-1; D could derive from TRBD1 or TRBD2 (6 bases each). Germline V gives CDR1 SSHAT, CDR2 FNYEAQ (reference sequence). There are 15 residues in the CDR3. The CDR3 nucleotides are TGTGCTAGCAGCTTAGAGGGGGGCCCCCAGTATGAGCAGTTCTTC. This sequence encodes CASSLEGGPQYEQFF.

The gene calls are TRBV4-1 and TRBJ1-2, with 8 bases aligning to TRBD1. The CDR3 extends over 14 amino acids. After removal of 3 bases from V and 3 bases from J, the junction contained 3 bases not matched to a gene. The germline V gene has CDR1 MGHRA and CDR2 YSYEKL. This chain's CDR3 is CASSHTGGDYGYTF. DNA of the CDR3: TGCGCCAGCAGCCATACAGGGGGGGACTATGGCTACACCTTC.

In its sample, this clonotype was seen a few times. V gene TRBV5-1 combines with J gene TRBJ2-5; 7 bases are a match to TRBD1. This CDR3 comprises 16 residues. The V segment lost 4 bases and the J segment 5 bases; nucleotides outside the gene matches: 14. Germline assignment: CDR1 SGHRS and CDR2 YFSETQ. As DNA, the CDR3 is TGCGCCAGCAGCCTCTCAACCGGGACAGTTCAGGAGACCCAGTACTTC. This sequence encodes CASSLSTGTVQETQYF.

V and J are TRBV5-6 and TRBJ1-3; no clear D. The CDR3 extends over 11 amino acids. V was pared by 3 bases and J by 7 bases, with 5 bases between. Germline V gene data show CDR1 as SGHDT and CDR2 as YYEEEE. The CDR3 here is CASSSANTIYF. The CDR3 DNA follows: TGTGCCAGCAGCTCAGCCAACACCATATATTTT.

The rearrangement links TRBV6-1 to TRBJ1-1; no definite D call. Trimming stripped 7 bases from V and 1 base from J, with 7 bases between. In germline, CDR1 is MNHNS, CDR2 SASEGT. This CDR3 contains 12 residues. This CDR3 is CASTIPNTEAFF. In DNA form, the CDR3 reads TGTGCCAGCACCATACCGAACACTGAAGCTTTCTTT.

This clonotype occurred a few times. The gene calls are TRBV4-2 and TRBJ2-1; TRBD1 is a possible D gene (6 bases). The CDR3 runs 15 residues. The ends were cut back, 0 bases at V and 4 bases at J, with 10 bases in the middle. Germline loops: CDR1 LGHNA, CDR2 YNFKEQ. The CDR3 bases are TGTGCCAGCAGCCAAGAACAGGGTAGATACAATGAGCAGTTCTTC. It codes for CASSQEQGRYNEQFF.

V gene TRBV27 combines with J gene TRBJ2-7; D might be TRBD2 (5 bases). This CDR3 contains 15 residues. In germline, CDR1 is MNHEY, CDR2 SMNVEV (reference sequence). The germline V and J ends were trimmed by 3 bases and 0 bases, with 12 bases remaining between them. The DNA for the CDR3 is TGTGCCAGCAGTTTTGGGCGGGTGAGCTCCTACGAGCAGTACTTC. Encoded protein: CASSFGRVSSYEQYF.

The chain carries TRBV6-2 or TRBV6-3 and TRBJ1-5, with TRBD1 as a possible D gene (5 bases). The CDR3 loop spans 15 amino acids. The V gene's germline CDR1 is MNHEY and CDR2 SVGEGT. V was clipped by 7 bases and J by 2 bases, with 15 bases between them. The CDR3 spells CASTLALGRNQPQHF. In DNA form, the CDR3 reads TGTGCCAGCACCCTGGCCCTGGGGCGCAATCAGCCCCAGCATTTT.

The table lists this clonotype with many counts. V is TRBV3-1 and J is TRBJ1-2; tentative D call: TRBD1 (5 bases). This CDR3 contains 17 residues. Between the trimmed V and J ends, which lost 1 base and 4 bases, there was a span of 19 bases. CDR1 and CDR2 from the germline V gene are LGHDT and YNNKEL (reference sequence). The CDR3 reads CASSQAGDPGILYGYTF. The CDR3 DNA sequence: TGTGCCAGCAGCCAAGCGGGGGATCCGGGAATCCTCTATGGCTACACCTTC.

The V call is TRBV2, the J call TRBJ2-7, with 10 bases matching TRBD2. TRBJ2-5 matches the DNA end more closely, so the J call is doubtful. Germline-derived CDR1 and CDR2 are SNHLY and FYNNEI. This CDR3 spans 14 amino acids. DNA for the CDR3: TGTGCCAGCAGTGCTAGCGGGGGAGCAGAGACCCAGTACTTC. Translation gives CASSASGGAETQYF.

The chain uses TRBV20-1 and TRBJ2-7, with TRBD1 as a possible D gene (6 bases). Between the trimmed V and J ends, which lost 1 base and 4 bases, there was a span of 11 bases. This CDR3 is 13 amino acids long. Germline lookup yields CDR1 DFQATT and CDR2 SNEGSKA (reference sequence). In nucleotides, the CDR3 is TGCAGTGCTAGAGGAGGACAGCCTTACGAGCAGTACTTC. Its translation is CSARGGQPYEQYF.

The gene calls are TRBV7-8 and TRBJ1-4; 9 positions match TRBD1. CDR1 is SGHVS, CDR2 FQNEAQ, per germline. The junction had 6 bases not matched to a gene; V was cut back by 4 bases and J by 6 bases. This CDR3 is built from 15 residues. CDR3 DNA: TGTGCCAGCAGCTCCCGGGACAGGGTGGATGAAAAACTGTTTTTT. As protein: CASSSRDRVDEKLFF.

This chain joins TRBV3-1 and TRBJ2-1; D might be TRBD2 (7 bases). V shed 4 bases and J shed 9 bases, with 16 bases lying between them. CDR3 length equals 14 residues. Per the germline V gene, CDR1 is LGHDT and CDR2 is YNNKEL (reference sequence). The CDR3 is CASSLIRGGGEQFF. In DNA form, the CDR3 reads TGTGCCAGCAGCCTAATTCGAGGGGGGGGTGAGCAGTTCTTC.

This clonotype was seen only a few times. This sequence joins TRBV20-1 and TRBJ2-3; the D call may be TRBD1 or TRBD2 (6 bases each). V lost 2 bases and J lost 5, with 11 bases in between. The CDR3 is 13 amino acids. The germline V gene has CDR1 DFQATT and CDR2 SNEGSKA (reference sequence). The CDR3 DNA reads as TGCAGTGCTAGATGGGGGGCAAAAGATACGCAGTATTTT. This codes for CSARWGAKDTQYF.

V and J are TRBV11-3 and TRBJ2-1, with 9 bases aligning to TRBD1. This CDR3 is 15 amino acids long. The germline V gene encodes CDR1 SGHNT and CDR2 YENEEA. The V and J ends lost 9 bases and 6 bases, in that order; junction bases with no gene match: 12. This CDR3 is CASSPNPGQGNEQFF. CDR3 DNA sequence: TGTGCCAGTAGCCCTAATCCGGGACAGGGCAATGAGCAGTTCTTC. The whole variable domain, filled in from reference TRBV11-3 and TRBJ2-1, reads EAGVVQSPRYKIIEKKQPVAFWCNPISGHNTLYWYLQNLGQGPELLIRYENEEAVDDSQLPKDRFSAERLKGVDSTLKIQPAELGDSAVYLCASSPNPGQGNEQFFGPGTRLTVL.

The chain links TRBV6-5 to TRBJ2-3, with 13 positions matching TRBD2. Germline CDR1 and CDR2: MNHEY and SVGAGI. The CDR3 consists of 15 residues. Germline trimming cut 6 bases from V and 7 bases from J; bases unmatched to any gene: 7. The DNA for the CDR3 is TGTGCCAGCAGGCCAGGGACTAGCGGGACCCATACGCAGTATTTT. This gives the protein CASRPGTSGTHTQYF.

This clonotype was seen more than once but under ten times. CDR3 sequence: CSAWTGGGYGYTF. DNA of the CDR3: TGCAGTGCTTGGACAGGGGGCGGCTATGGCTACACCTTC. V usage is TRBV20-1 and J usage is TRBJ1-2, with 11 bases identical to TRBD1. The CDR3 runs 13 residues. Looked up from germline, CDR1 is DFQATT and CDR2 is SNEGSKA (reference sequence). V shed 5 bases, J shed 4 bases, and the junction held 3 bases outside the gene matches.

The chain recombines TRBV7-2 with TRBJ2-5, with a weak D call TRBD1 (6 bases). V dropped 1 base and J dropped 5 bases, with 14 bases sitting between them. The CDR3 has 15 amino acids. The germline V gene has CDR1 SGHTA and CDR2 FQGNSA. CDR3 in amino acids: CASSLGSRGKETQYF. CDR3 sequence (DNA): TGTGCCAGCAGCTTAGGTAGCAGGGGTAAGGAGACCCAGTACTTC.

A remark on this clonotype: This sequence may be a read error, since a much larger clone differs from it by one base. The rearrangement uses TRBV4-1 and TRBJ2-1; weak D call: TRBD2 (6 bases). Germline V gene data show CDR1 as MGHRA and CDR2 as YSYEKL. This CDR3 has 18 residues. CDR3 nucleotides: TGCGCCGGCAGCCAGCCGCTAGCGCATAGAAAGGATGCCAATGAGCAGTTCTTC. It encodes CAGSQPLAHRKDANEQFF.

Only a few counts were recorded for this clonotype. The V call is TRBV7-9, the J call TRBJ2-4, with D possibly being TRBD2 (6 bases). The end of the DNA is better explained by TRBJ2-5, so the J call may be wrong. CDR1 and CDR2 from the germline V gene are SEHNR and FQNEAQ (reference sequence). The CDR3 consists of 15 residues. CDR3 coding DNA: TGTGCCAGCAGCTTGGACGGGGGATTAGTGGAGACCCAGTACTTC. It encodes CASSLDGGLVETQYF.

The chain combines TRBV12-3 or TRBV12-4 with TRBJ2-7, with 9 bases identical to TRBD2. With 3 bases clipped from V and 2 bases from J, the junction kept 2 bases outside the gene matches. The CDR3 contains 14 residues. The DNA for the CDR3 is TGTGCCAGCAGTTTCCTAGCGGGAACCTACGAGCAGTACTTC. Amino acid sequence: CASSFLAGTYEQYF.

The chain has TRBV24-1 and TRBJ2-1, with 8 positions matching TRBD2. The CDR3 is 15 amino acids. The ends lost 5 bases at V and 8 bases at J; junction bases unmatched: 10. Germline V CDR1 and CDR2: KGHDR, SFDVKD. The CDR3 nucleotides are TGTGCCACCAGTGCCAGGGAAGCGGGAGAGGATGAGCAGTTCTTC. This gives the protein CATSAREAGEDEQFF.

The CDR3 here is CASSQDPATNEKLFF. CDR3 nucleotides: TGCGCCAGCAGCCAAGATCCGGCGACTAATGAAAAACTGTTTTTT. The chain recombines TRBV4-3 with TRBJ1-4; D is unclear. There are 15 residues in the CDR3. V was pared by 0 bases and J by 2 bases, with 7 bases between. The germline CDR1 and CDR2 sequences are LGHNA and YSLEER.

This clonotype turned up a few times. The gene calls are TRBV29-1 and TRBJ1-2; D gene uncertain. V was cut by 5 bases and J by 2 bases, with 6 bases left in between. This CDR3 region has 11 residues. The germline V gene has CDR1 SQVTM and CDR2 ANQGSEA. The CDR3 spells CSVPKNYGYTF. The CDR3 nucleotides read TGCAGCGTTCCCAAAAACTATGGCTACACCTTC.